Listed below are T cell receptor beta chains from one sample, sequenced in a study of cytomegalovirus exposure and HLA in healthy donors. Profiling relied on immunoSEQ multiplex PCR, and the TCRdb table lists in-frame clones only, not all of them. The sample includes about 170,000 clones, more than 80% of them seen just once. Material for sequencing was PBMCs. The receptor set was obtained from a woman aged 18-29 years in good health and CMV-seronegative. The CDR3 runs from the conserved cysteine through the conserved F or W. Each record gives: V gene, clone size, D gene, J gene, CDR3 DNA, CDR3 protein. D genes are given only for firm matches. Only some rows state a clone size, as once, few, many or a class for expanded clones.

v_call: TRBV6-6
clone_size: NA
d_call: NA
j_call: TRBJ1-6
cdr3_nt: TGTGCCAGCACTCGTAGGGACTCTGATTCACCCCTCCACTTT
cdr3_aa: CASTRRDSDSPLHF

v_call: TRBV29-1
clone_size: few
d_call: TRBD1
j_call: TRBJ1-2
cdr3_nt: TGCAGCGTTGATAGGCAGGGGGCCGGCGGCTACACCTTC
cdr3_aa: CSVDRQGAGGYTF

v_call: TRBV19
clone_size: NA
d_call: NA
j_call: TRBJ1-1
cdr3_nt: TGTGCCAGTAGTATGGCGGGATATACTGAAGCTTTCTTT
cdr3_aa: CASSMAGYTEAFF

v_call: TRBV5-4
clone_size: NA
d_call: TRBD1
j_call: TRBJ2-7
cdr3_nt: TGTGCCAGCAGCTTAGGGACAGGGGTCTACGAGCAGTACTTC
cdr3_aa: CASSLGTGVYEQYF

v_call: TRBV5-1
clone_size: NA
d_call: NA
j_call: TRBJ1-6
cdr3_nt: TGCGCCAGCAGCTTGGAAGCGGGCAGGCGTAATTCACCCCTCCACTTT
cdr3_aa: CASSLEAGRRNSPLHF

v_call: TRBV18
clone_size: NA
d_call: TRBD1
j_call: TRBJ2-3
cdr3_nt: TGTGCCAGCTCACCACGGCGGACAGGGTCAACAGATACGCAGTATTTT
cdr3_aa: CASSPRRTGSTDTQYF

v_call: TRBV6-4
clone_size: few
d_call: TRBD2
j_call: TRBJ2-1
cdr3_nt: TGTGCCAGCAGTGACTCTAGCGGGAGTTACAATGAGCAGTTCTTC
cdr3_aa: CASSDSSGSYNEQFF

v_call: TRBV2
clone_size: NA
d_call: NA
j_call: TRBJ1-5
cdr3_nt: TGTGCCAGCAGTGAAGCAAGGGGGGGGGTATTCAATCAGCCCCAGCATTTT
cdr3_aa: CASSEARGGVFNQPQHF

v_call: TRBV19
clone_size: NA
d_call: TRBD1
j_call: TRBJ1-3
cdr3_nt: TGTGCCAGTAGTATAGATGCCGGACAGGGGAGGAACACCATATATTTT
cdr3_aa: CASSIDAGQGRNTIYF

v_call: TRBV25-1
clone_size: NA
d_call: TRBD2
j_call: TRBJ2-3
cdr3_nt: TGTGCCAGCAGTGGGGGACTAGCGGGAGGAGATACGCAGTATTTT
cdr3_aa: CASSGGLAGGDTQYF

v_call: TRBV7-3
clone_size: NA
d_call: TRBD1
j_call: TRBJ2-3
cdr3_nt: TGTGCCAGCAGCTTAAGAGGGGGACAGACAGATACGCAGTATTTT
cdr3_aa: CASSLRGGQTDTQYF

v_call: TRBV27
clone_size: NA
d_call: TRBD1
j_call: TRBJ2-5
cdr3_nt: TGTGCCAGCAGTTTATCCAGGGGGCTGGAGACCCAGTACTTC
cdr3_aa: CASSLSRGLETQYF

v_call: TRBV30
clone_size: few
d_call: NA
j_call: TRBJ2-1
cdr3_nt: TGTGCCTGGGCGGCCGATTCCTACAATGAGCAGTTCTTC
cdr3_aa: CAWAADSYNEQFF

v_call: TRBV10-3
clone_size: NA
d_call: TRBD1
j_call: TRBJ2-4
cdr3_nt: TGTGCCATCAGTGAGAAAGGGACAGAAAACATTCAGTACTTC
cdr3_aa: CAISEKGTENIQYF

v_call: TRBV6-6
clone_size: NA
d_call: TRBD1
j_call: TRBJ2-7
cdr3_nt: TGTGCCAGCAGTTACCCGGGACAGGGCCGGGACGAGCAGTACTTC
cdr3_aa: CASSYPGQGRDEQYF

v_call: TRBV28
clone_size: NA
d_call: NA
j_call: TRBJ2-7
cdr3_nt: TGTGCCAGCAGTTCGTACAGGGTGGCCGAGCAGTACTTC
cdr3_aa: CASSSYRVAEQYF

v_call: TRBV7-9
clone_size: NA
d_call: TRBD2
j_call: TRBJ2-1
cdr3_nt: TGTGCCAGCAGCTTTTCGGGGACTAGCGGGGGTGAGAATGAGCAGTTCTTC
cdr3_aa: CASSFSGTSGGENEQFF

v_call: TRBV5-6
clone_size: NA
d_call: NA
j_call: TRBJ1-2
cdr3_nt: TGTGCCAGCAGTAGAGGGGGGGCAGTCGTCGGCTACACCTTC
cdr3_aa: CASSRGGAVVGYTF

v_call: TRBV25-1
clone_size: few
d_call: TRBD1
j_call: TRBJ2-7
cdr3_nt: TGTGCCAGCGGGGGTTACAGGGGCGGAGAGCAGTACTTC
cdr3_aa: CASGGYRGGEQYF

v_call: TRBV11-2
clone_size: NA
d_call: TRBD2
j_call: TRBJ2-4
cdr3_nt: TGTGCCAGCAGCTTAGGGGGACTAGCGGGAGCCAAAAACATTCAGTACTTC
cdr3_aa: CASSLGGLAGAKNIQYF

v_call: TRBV5-6
clone_size: NA
d_call: NA
j_call: TRBJ2-7
cdr3_nt: TGTGCCAGCAGCTGGAGGGGCTACGAGCAGTACTTC
cdr3_aa: CASSWRGYEQYF

v_call: TRBV6-5
clone_size: NA
d_call: NA
j_call: TRBJ2-3
cdr3_nt: TGTGCCAGCCGCCGTACAGGGTTAAGCACAGATACGCAGTATTTT
cdr3_aa: CASRRTGLSTDTQYF

v_call: TRBV19
clone_size: NA
d_call: NA
j_call: TRBJ1-5
cdr3_nt: TGTGCCAGTAGACCGGGTTATAGCAATCAGCCCCAGCATTTT
cdr3_aa: CASRPGYSNQPQHF

v_call: TRBV4-2
clone_size: NA
d_call: TRBD1
j_call: TRBJ1-2
cdr3_nt: TGTGCCAGCAGCCAAGTAATGGGACAGTATGGCTACACCTTC
cdr3_aa: CASSQVMGQYGYTF

v_call: TRBV19
clone_size: NA
d_call: TRBD2
j_call: TRBJ2-2
cdr3_nt: TGTGCCAGTAGTATGGGGCGGACCCCGGGGGGCGGGGAGCTGTTTTTT
cdr3_aa: CASSMGRTPGGGELFF

v_call: TRBV9
clone_size: NA
d_call: TRBD1
j_call: TRBJ2-7
cdr3_nt: TGTGCCAGCAGCGGCGGGACAGGGGGAGGCTACGAGCAGTACTTC
cdr3_aa: CASSGGTGGGYEQYF

v_call: TRBV9
clone_size: NA
d_call: NA
j_call: TRBJ1-4
cdr3_nt: TGTGCCAGCAGCGCCGACACGAATGAAAAACTGTTTTTT
cdr3_aa: CASSADTNEKLFF

v_call: TRBV9
clone_size: NA
d_call: TRBD2
j_call: TRBJ2-2
cdr3_nt: TGTGCCAGCAGCGTTCGAGCGGGGCCTAACACCGGGGAGCTGTTTTTT
cdr3_aa: CASSVRAGPNTGELFF

v_call: TRBV18
clone_size: NA
d_call: TRBD1
j_call: TRBJ1-2
cdr3_nt: TGTGCCAGCTCACCTCCGGGACGGAATACAGGGGATGGCTACACCTTC
cdr3_aa: CASSPPGRNTGDGYTF

v_call: TRBV18
clone_size: NA
d_call: TRBD1
j_call: TRBJ2-1
cdr3_nt: TGTGCCAGCTCAAAGGGACAGTCCTCCTACAATGAGCAGTTCTTC
cdr3_aa: CASSKGQSSYNEQFF

v_call: TRBV9
clone_size: few
d_call: TRBD2
j_call: TRBJ2-7
cdr3_nt: TGTGCCAGCAGCACTTCGACTAGCAAGGACGAGCAGTACTTC
cdr3_aa: CASSTSTSKDEQYF

v_call: TRBV4-2
clone_size: NA
d_call: NA
j_call: TRBJ1-2
cdr3_nt: TGTGCCAGCAGCCAGACGGGAGGGACCGGCTACACCTTC
cdr3_aa: CASSQTGGTGYTF

v_call: TRBV9
clone_size: NA
d_call: NA
j_call: TRBJ1-1
cdr3_nt: TGTGCCAGCAGCGCCTCCCCGGGAAGGAGGAACACTGAAGCTTTCTTT
cdr3_aa: CASSASPGRRNTEAFF

v_call: TRBV7-2
clone_size: NA
d_call: TRBD1
j_call: TRBJ1-4
cdr3_nt: TGTGCCAGCAGCTTCAACCGGGGGACAGGGGAGGAAAAACTGTTTTTT
cdr3_aa: CASSFNRGTGEEKLFF

v_call: TRBV28
clone_size: NA
d_call: NA
j_call: TRBJ2-2
cdr3_nt: TGTGCCAGCAATTTCGGACAGCCCAACACCGGGGAGCTGTTTTTT
cdr3_aa: CASNFGQPNTGELFF

v_call: TRBV6-5
clone_size: NA
d_call: TRBD1
j_call: TRBJ1-2
cdr3_nt: TGTGCCAGCAGTTATCCGGGACAGGGGCTTTATGGCTACACCTTC
cdr3_aa: CASSYPGQGLYGYTF

v_call: TRBV2
clone_size: few
d_call: NA
j_call: TRBJ1-6
cdr3_nt: TGTGCCAGCAGAAAGGGGAGGGATCGGGCACCCCTCCACTTT
cdr3_aa: CASRKGRDRAPLHF

v_call: TRBV6-6
clone_size: few
d_call: NA
j_call: TRBJ2-1
cdr3_nt: TGTGCCAGCATGATCGCGTCAGGCAACAATGAGCAGTTCTTC
cdr3_aa: CASMIASGNNEQFF